A single sample is the source of the 3 T cell receptor beta chains below, sequenced in a study of blood T cells in healthy people across ages. Alongside a J-beta primer mix, a sample-barcoded 5' primer served in a second PCR lasting about 6 to 11 cycles. TCRdb redid the calling of the 5' RACE reads with MiXCR, one entry per CDR3 protein. The repertoire has 800,000 to 900,000 distinct CDR3 sequences, around 62% of them found once; the top ten carry roughly a quarter. The sample was blood. These receptors were collected from a man aged 30-40 years in good health.

This clonotype was counted only a few times. The J gene is TRBJ1-5, the V gene TRBV4-2; no firm D call. The CDR3 has 13 amino acids. Trimming stripped 0 bases from V and 7 bases from J, with 7 bases between. Germline CDR1 LGHNA, CDR2 YNFKEQ. The CDR3 reads CASSQEKGQPQHF. DNA of the CDR3: TGTGCCAGCAGCCAAGAGAAAGGACAGCCCCAGCATTTT.

The chain couples TRBV27 to TRBJ2-3; TRBD2 might be the D (5 bases). Germline V CDR1 and CDR2: MNHEY, SMNVEV (reference sequence). The CDR3 contains 17 residues. Trimming removed 3 bases at V and 2 bases at J, with 18 bases between. The CDR3 loop is CASSFGGYTIVTDTQYF. Written as DNA, the CDR3 is TGTGCCAGCAGTTTTGGAGGTTACACAATTGTCACAGATACGCAGTATTTT.

This clonotype was picked up one time. The chain links TRBV7-2 to TRBJ2-1, with 13 nucleotides matching TRBD2. The CDR3 length is 14 residues. The V segment lost 5 bases and the J segment 14 bases; nucleotides outside the gene matches: 9. CDR1 SGHTA and CDR2 FQGNSA come from the germline V gene. CDR3 bases: TGTGCCAGCAGCCGCACTAGCGGGGGGGCCGTGGAGTTCTTC. Its protein product is CASSRTSGGAVEFF.